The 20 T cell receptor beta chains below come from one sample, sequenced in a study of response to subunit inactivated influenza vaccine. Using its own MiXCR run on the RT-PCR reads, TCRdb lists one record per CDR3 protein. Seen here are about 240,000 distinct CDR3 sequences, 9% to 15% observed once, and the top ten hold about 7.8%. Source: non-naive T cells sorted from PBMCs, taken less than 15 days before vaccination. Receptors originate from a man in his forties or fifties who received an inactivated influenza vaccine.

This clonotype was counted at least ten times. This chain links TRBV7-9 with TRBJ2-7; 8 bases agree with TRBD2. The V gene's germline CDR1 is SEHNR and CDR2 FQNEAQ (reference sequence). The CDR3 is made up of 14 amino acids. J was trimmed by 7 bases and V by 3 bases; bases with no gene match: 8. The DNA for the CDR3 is TGTGCCAGCAGCTTGAGCGGGAGATGGGAAGAGCAGTACTTC. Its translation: CASSLSGRWEEQYF.

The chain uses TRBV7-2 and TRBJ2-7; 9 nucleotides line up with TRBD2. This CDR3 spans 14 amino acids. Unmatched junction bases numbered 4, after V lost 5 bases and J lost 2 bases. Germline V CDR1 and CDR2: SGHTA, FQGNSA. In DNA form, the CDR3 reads TGTGCCAGCAGCGTCGCTAGCGGGACCTACGAGCAGTACTTC. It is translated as CASSVASGTYEQYF.

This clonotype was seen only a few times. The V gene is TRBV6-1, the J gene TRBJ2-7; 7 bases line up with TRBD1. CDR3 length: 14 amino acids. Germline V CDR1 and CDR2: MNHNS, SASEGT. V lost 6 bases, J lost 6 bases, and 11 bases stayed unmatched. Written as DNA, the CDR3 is TGTGCCAGCAGCATCGGGACAGAACGGTCCGAGCAGTACTTC. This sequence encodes CASSIGTERSEQYF.

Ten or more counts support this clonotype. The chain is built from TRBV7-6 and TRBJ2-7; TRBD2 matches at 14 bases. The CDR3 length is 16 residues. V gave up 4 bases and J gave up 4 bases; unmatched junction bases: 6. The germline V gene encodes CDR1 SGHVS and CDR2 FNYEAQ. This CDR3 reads CASSSWGTSGSYEQYF. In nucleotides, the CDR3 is TGTGCCAGCAGCTCTTGGGGGACTAGCGGGAGTTACGAGCAGTACTTC.

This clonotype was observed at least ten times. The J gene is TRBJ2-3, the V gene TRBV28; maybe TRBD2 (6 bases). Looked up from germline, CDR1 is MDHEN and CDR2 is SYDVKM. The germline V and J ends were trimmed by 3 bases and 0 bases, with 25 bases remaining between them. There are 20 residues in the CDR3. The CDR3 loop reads CASSLGTIWDSYKSTDTQYF. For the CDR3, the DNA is TGTGCCAGCAGTTTGGGTACGATCTGGGACTCCTATAAGAGCACAGATACGCAGTATTTT. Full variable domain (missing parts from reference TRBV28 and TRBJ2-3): DVKVTQSSRYLVKRTGEKVFLECVQDMDHENMFWYRQDPGLGLRLIYFSYDVKMKEKGDIPEGYSVSREKKERFSLILESASTNQTSMYLCASSLGTIWDSYKSTDTQYFGPGTRLTVL.

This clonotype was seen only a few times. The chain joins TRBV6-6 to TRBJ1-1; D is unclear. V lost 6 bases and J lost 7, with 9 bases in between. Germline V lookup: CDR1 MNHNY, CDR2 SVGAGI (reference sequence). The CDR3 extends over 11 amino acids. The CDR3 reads CASRAPSEAFF. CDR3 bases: TGTGCCAGCAGGGCCCCGAGTGAAGCTTTCTTT.

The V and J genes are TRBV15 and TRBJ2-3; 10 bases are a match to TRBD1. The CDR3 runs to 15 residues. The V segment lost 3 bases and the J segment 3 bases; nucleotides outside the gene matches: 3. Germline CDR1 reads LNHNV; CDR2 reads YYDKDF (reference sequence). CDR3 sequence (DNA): TGTGCCACCAGCAGGAGACAGGGGGCAACAGATACGCAGTATTTT. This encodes CATSRRQGATDTQYF.

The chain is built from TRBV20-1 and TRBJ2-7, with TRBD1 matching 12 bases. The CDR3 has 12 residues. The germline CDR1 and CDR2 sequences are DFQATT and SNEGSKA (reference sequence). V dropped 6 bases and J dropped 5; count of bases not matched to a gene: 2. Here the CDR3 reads CSAGQGANEQYF. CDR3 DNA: TGCAGTGCGGGACAGGGGGCTAACGAGCAGTACTTC.

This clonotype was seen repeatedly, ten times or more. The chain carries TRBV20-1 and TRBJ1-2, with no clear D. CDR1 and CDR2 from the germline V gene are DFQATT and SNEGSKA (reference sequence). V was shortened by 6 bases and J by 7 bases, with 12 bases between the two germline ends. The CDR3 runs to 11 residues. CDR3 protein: CSANDGSGYTF. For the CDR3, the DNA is TGCAGTGCAAATGACGGGAGTGGCTACACCTTC.

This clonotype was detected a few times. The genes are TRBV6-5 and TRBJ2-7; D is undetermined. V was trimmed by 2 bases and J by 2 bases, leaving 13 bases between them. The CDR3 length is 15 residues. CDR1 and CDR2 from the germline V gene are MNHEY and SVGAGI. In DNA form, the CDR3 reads TGTGCCAGCAGTTACCAATCGGGTGCTGCCTACGAGCAGTACTTC. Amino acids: CASSYQSGAAYEQYF.

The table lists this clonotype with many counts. The CDR3 loop reads CATSRVGQWSYNEQFF. The CDR3 DNA reads as TGTGCCACCAGCAGAGTGGGTCAGTGGTCCTACAATGAGCAGTTCTTC. The chain couples TRBV15 to TRBJ2-1; D uncertain. V was cut by 1 base and J by 1 base, with 11 bases left in between. The germline gives CDR1 LNHNV, CDR2 YYDKDF (reference sequence). CDR3 size: 16 residues.

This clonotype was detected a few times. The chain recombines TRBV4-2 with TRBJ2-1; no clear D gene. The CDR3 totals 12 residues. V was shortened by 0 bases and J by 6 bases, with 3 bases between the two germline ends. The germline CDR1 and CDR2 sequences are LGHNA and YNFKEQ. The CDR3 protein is CASSQDSNEQFF. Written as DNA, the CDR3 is TGTGCCAGCAGCCAAGATTCCAATGAGCAGTTCTTC.

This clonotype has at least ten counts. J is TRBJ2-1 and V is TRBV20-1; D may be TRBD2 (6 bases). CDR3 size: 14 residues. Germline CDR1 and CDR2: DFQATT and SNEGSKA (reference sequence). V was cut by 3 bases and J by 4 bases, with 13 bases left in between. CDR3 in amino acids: CSASYSGLYNEQFF. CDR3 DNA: TGCAGTGCTAGCTATAGCGGCTTATACAATGAGCAGTTCTTC.

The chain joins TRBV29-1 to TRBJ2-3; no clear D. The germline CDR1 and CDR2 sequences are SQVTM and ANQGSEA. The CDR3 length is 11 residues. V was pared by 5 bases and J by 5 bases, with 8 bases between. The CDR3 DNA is TGCAGCGTTCTAATGGGAGATACGCAGTATTTT. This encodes CSVLMGDTQYF.

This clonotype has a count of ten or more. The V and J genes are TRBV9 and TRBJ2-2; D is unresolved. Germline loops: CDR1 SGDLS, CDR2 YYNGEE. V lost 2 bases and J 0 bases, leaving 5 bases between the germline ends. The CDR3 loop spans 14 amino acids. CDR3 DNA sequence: TGTGCCAGCAGCGTCTCAGCGAACACCGGGGAGCTGTTTTTT. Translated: CASSVSANTGELFF.

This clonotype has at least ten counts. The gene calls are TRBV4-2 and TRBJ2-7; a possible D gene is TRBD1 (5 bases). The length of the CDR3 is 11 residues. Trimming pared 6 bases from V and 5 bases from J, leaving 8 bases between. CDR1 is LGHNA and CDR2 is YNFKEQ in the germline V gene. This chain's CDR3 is CASREGDEQYF. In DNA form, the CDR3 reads TGTGCCAGCAGGGAAGGGGACGAGCAGTACTTC.

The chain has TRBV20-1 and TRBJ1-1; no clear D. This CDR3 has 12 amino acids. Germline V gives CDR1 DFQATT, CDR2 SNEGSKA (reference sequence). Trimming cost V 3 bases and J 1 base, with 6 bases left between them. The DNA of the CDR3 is TGCAGTGCTAGTGGGAGGAACACTGAAGCTTTCTTT. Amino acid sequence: CSASGRNTEAFF.

As DNA, the CDR3 is TGTGCCAGCAGTTTAGTCGGTAGCGGGAGGGCCGGGCTATCCGAGCAGTACTTC. This encodes CASSLVGSGRAGLSEQYF. This chain uses TRBV28 with TRBJ2-7; 11 bases match TRBD2. J lost 6 bases, V lost 2 bases, and 15 bases had no gene match. The CDR3 extends over 18 amino acids. CDR1 and CDR2 (germline): MDHEN, SYDVKM.

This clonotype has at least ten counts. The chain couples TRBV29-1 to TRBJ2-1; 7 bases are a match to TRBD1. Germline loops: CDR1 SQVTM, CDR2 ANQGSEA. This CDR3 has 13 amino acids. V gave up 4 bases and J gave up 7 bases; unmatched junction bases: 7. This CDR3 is CSVVKGAGNEQFF. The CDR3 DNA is TGCAGCGTTGTAAAGGGGGCGGGTAATGAGCAGTTCTTC.

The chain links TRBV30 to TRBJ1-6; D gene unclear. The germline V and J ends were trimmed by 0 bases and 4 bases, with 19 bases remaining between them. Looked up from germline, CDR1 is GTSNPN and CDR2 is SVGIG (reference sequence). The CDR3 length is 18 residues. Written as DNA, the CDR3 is TGTGCCTGGAGTGTCGGAGGCTTTTATTTGGGTTATAATTCACCCCTCCACTTT. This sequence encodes CAWSVGGFYLGYNSPLHF. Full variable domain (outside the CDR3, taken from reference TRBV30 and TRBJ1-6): SQTIHQWPATLVQPVGSPLSLECTVEGTSNPNLYWYRQAAGRGLQLLFYSVGIGQISSEVPQNLSASRPQDRQFILSSKKLLLSDSGFYLCAWSVGGFYLGYNSPLHFGNGTRLTVT.